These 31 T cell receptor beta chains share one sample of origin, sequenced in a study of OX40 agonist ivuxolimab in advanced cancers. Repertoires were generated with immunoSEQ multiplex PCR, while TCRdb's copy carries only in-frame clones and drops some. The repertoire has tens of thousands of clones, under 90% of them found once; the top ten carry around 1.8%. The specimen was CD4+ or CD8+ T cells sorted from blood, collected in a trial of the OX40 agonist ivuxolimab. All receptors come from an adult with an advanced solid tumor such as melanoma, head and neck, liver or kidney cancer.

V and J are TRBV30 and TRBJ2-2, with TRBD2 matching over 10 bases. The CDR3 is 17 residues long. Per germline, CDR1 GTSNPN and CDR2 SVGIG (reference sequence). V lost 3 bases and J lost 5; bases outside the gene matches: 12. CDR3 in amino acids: CAWRELAGTWGTGELFF. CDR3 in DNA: TGTGCCTGGAGAGAACTAGCGGGGACCTGGGGGACCGGGGAGCTGTTTTTT. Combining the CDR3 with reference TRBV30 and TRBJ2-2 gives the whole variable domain SQTIHQWPATLVQPVGSPLSLECTVEGTSNPNLYWYRQAAGRGLQLLFYSVGIGQISSEVPQNLSASRPQDRQFILSSKKLLLSDSGFYLCAWRELAGTWGTGELFFGEGSRLTVL.

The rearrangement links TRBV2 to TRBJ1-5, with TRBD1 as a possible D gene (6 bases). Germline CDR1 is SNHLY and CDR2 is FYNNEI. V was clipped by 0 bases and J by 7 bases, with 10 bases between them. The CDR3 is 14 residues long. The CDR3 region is CASSEAAGEQPQHF. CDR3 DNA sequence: TGTGCCAGCAGTGAAGCGGCAGGGGAACAGCCCCAGCATTTT.

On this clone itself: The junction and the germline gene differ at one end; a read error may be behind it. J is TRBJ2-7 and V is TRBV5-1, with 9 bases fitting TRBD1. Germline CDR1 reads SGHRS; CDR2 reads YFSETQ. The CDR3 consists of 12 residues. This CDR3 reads CASSGDRGSWHF. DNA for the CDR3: TGCGCCAGCAGCGGCGACAGGGGGTCCTGGCACTTC.

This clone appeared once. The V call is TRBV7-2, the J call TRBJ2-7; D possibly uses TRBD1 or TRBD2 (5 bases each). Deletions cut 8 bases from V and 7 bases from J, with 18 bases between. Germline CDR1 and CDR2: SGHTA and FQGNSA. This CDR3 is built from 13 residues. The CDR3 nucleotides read TGTGCCAGCTCCCTCATTTTGGGGGAAGAGCAGTACTTC. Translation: CASSLILGEEQYF.

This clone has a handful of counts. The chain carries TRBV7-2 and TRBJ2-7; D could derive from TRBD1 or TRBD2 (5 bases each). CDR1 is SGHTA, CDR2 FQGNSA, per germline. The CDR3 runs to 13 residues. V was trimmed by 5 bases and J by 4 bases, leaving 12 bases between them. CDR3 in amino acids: CASSAPGPYEQYF. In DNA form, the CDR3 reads TGTGCCAGCAGCGCGCCGGGACCATACGAGCAGTACTTC.

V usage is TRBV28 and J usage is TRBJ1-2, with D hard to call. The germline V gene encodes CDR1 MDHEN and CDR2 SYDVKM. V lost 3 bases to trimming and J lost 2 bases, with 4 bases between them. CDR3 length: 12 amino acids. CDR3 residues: CASSLDNYGYTF. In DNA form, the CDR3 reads TGTGCCAGCAGTTTGGACAACTATGGCTACACCTTC.

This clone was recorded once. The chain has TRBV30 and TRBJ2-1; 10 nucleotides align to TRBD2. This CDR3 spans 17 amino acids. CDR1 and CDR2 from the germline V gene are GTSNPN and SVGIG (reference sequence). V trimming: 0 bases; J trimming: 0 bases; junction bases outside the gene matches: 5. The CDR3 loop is CAWSVASGSLSYNEQFF. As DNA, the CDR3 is TGTGCCTGGAGTGTCGCTAGCGGGAGCCTCTCCTACAATGAGCAGTTCTTC. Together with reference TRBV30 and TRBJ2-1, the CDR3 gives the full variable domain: SQTIHQWPATLVQPVGSPLSLECTVEGTSNPNLYWYRQAAGRGLQLLFYSVGIGQISSEVPQNLSASRPQDRQFILSSKKLLLSDSGFYLCAWSVASGSLSYNEQFFGPGTRLTVL.

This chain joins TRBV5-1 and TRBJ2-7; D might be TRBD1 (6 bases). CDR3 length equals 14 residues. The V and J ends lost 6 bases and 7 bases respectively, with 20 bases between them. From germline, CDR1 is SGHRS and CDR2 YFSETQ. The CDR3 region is CASTRTAQGDEQYF. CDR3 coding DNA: TGCGCCAGCACCAGGACAGCCCAAGGGGATGAGCAGTACTTC.

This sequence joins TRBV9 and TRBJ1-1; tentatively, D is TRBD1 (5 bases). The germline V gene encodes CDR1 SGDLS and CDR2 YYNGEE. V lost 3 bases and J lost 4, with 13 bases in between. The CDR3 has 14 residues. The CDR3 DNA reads TGTGCCAGCAGCGGGACCGGGACGGCCACTGAAGCTTTCTTT. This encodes CASSGTGTATEAFF. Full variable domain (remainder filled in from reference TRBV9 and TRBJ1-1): DSGVTQTPKHLITATGQRVTLRCSPRSGDLSVYWYQQSLDQGLQFLIQYYNGEERAKGNILERFSAQQFPDLHSELNLSSLELGDSALYFCASSGTGTATEAFFGQGTRLTVV.

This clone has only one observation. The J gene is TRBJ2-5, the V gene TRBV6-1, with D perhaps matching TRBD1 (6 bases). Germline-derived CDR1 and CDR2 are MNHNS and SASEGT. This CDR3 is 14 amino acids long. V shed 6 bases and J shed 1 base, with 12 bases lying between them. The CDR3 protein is CASSLTGIQETQYF. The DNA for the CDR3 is TGTGCCAGCAGCCTTACAGGGATCCAAGAGACCCAGTACTTC.

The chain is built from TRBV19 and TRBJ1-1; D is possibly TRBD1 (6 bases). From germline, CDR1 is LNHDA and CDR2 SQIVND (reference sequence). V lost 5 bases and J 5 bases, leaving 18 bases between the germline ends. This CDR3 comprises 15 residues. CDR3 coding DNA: TGTGCCAGTAGTGCCCGACAGGCCTTTGGGACTGAAGCTTTCTTT. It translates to CASSARQAFGTEAFF. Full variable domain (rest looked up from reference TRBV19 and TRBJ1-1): DGGITQSPKYLFRKEGQNVTLSCEQNLNHDAMYWYRQDPGQGLRLIYYSQIVNDFQKGDIAEGYSVSREKKESFPLTVTSAQKNPTAFYLCASSARQAFGTEAFFGQGTRLTVV.

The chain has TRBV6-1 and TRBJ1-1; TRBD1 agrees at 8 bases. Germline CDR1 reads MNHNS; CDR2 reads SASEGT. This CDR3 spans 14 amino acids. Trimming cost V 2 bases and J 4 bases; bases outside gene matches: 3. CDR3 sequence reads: CASSEPGQVTEAFF. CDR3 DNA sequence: TGTGCCAGCAGTGAACCGGGACAGGTCACTGAAGCTTTCTTT.

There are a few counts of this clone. This CDR3 reads CASSLGRNEKLFF. In nucleotides, the CDR3 is TGTGCCAGCAGCTTGGGACGGAATGAAAAACTGTTTTTT. The chain is built from TRBV11-2 and TRBJ1-4; weak D call: TRBD1 (5 bases). The ends were cut back, 3 bases at V and 5 bases at J, with 7 bases in the middle. The germline gives CDR1 SGHAT, CDR2 FQNNGV. This CDR3 has 13 residues.

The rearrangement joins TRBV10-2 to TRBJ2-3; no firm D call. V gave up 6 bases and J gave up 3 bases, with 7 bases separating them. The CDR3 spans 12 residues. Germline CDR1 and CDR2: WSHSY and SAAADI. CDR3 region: CASRIGTDTQYF. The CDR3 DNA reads TGCGCCAGCAGGATAGGGACAGATACGCAGTATTTT.

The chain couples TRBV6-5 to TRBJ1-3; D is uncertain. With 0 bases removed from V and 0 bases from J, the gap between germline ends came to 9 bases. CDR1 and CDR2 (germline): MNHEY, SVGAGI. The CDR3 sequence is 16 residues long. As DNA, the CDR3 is TGTGCCAGCAGTTACTCGTCTTTTCTCTCTGGAAACACCATATATTTT. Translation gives CASSYSSFLSGNTIYF.

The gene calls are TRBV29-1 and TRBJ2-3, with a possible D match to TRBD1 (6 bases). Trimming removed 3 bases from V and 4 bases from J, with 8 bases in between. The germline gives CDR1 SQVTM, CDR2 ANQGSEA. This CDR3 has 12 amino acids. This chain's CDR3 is CSVEGAADTQYF. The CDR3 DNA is TGCAGCGTTGAGGGGGCTGCAGATACGCAGTATTTT.

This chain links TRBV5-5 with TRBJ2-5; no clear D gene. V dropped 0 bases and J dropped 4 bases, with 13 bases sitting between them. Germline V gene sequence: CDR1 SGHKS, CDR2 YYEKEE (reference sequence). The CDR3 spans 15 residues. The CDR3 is CASSLDPGSRETQYF. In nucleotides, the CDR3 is TGTGCCAGCAGCTTGGACCCTGGGTCTAGAGAGACCCAGTACTTC.

As DNA, the CDR3 is TGCGCCAGCAGCTTAGGAGGTTATGAAAAACTGTTTTTT. This sequence encodes CASSLGGYEKLFF. V and J are TRBV5-1 and TRBJ1-4; no firm D call. This CDR3 is 13 amino acids long. The germline CDR1 and CDR2 sequences are SGHRS and YFSETQ. Trimming cost V 2 bases and J 6 bases, with 8 bases left between them.

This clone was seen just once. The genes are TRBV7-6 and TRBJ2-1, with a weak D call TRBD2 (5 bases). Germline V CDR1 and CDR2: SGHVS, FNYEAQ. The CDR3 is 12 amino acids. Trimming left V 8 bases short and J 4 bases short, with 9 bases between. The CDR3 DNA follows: TGTGCCAGCGGGCCGGGGTACAATGAGCAGTTCTTC. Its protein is CASGPGYNEQFF.

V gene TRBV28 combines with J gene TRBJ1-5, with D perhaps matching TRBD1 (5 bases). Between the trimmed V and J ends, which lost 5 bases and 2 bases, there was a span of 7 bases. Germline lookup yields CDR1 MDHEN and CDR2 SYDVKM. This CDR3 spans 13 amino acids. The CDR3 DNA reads TGTGCCAGCAGTCAGGGAGGCAATCAGCCCCAGCATTTT. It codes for CASSQGGNQPQHF.

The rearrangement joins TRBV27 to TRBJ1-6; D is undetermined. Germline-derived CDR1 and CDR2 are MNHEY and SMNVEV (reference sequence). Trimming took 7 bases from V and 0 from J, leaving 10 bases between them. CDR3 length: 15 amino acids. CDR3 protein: CASIMTSSYNSPLHF. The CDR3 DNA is TGTGCCAGCATTATGACTAGCTCCTATAATTCACCCCTCCACTTT.

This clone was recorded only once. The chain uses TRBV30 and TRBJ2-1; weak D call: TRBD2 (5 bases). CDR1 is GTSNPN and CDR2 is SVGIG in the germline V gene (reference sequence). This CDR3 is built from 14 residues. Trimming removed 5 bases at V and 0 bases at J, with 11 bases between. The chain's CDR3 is CAWCSGSSYNEQFF. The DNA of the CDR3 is TGTGCCTGGTGCTCGGGGAGCTCCTACAATGAGCAGTTCTTC.

CDR3 nucleotides: TGTGCCCTAAGCGGGACGCATGAAAAACTGTTTTTT. Protein: CALSGTHEKLFF. The chain uses TRBV30 and TRBJ1-4; D may be TRBD1 (5 bases). This CDR3 has 12 residues. V lost 8 bases and J 6 bases, leaving 13 bases between the germline ends. CDR1 is GTSNPN and CDR2 is SVGIG in the germline V gene (reference sequence).

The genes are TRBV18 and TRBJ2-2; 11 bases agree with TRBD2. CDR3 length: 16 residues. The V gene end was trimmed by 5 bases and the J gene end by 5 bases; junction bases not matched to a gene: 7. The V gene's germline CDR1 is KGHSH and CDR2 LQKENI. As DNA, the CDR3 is TGTGCCAGCTCATCACTAGCGGGAGATGGTACCGGGGAGCTGTTTTTT. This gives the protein CASSSLAGDGTGELFF.

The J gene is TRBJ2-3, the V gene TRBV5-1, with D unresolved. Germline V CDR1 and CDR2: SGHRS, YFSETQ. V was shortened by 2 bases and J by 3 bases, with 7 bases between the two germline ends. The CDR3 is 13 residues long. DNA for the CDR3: TGCGCCAGCAGCTTTGGGTCAACAGATACGCAGTATTTT. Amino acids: CASSFGSTDTQYF.

The CDR3 here is CASSPGAIVGYTF. The CDR3 nucleotides read TGTGCCAGCAGCCCGGGCGCGATTGTTGGCTACACCTTC. The chain combines TRBV14 with TRBJ1-2; D not certain. The CDR3 covers 13 residues. V lost 4 bases to trimming and J lost 7 bases, with 13 bases between them. CDR1 SGHDN and CDR2 FVKESK come from the germline V gene.

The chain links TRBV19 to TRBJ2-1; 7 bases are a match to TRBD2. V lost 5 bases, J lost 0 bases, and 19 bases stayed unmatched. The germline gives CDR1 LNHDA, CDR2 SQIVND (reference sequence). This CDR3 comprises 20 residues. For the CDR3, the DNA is TGTGCCAGTAGTGGACGGGGTGTAGCGGGCCCAAGCAGCTCCTACAATGAGCAGTTCTTC. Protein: CASSGRGVAGPSSSYNEQFF.

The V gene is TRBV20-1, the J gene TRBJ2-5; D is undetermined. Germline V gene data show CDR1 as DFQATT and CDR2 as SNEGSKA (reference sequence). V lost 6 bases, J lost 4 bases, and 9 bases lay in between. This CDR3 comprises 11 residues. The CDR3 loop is CSAPEAETQYF. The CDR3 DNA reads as TGCAGTGCCCCTGAGGCAGAGACCCAGTACTTC.

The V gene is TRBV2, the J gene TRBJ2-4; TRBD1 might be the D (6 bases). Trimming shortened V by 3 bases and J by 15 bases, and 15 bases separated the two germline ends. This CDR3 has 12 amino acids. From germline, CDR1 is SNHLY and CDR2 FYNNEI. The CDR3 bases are TGTGCCAGCAGTGAGTACAGGGTACCTCCGTACTTC. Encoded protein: CASSEYRVPPYF.

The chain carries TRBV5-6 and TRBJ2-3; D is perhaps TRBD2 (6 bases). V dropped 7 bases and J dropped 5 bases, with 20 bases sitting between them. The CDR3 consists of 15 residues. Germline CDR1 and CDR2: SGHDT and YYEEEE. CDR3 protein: CASARRERQIDTQYF. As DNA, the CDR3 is TGTGCCAGCGCACGACGGGAGAGACAGATAGATACGCAGTATTTT.

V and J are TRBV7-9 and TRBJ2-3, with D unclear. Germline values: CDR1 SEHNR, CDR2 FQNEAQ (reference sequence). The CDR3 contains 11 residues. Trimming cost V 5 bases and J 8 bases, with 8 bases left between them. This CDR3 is CASSNEATQYF. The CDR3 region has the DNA TGTGCCAGCAGCAACGAGGCTACGCAGTATTTT.